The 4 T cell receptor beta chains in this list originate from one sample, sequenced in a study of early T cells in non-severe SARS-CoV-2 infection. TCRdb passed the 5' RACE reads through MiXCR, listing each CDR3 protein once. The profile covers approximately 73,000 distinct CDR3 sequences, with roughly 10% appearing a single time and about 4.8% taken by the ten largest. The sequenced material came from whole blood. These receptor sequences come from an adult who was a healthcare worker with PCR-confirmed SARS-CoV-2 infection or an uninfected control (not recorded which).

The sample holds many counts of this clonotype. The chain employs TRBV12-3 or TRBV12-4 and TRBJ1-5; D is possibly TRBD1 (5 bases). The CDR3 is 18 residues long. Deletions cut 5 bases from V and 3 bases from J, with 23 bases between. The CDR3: CASSKKPFGGFNNQPQHF. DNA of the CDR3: TGTGCCAGCAGTAAAAAGCCTTTCGGGGGATTCAACAATCAGCCCCAGCATTTT.

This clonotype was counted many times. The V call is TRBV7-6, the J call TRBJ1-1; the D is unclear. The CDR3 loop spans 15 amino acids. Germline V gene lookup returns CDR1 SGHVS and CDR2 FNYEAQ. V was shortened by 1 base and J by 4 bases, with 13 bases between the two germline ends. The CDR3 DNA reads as TGTGCCAGCAGCTTAGTCACGGGTATGGGCACTGAAGCTTTCTTT. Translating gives CASSLVTGMGTEAFF.

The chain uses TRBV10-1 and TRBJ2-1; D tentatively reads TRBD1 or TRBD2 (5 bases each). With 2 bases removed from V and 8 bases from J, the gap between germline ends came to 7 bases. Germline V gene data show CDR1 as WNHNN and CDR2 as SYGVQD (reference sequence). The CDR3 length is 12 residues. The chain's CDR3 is CASSERGDEQFF. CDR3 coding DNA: TGCGCCAGCAGTGAGCGGGGCGATGAGCAGTTCTTC.

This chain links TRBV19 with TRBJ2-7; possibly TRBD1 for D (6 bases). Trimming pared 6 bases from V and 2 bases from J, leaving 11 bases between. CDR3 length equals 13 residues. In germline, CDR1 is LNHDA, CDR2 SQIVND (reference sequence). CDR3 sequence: CASRQGGAYEQYF. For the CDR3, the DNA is TGTGCCAGTAGACAGGGTGGGGCCTACGAGCAGTACTTC.